The clone carrying this T cell receptor (beta chain) was seen a few times. Its antigen is currently unknown. The V end was cut by 1 base, the J end by 0 bases, with 11 bases between. In germline, CDR1 is SGHTA, CDR2 FQGTGA. There are 16 residues in the CDR3. These data are taken from a study of T cell responses to AZD1222 COVID-19 vaccine. Points from the study as a whole: Increased Spike-specific TCR breadth and depth were observed after two AZD1222 doses.

The method was immunoSEQ multiplex PCR; TCRdb's version includes in-frame clones alone and lacks a portion of them. The table lists 120,000 to 150,000 clones, over 75% of them singletons. Source: peripheral blood, taken 28 days after the second dose of the MenACWY control vaccine. The V call is TRBV7-3, the J call TRBJ2-3; tentatively, D is TRBD1 or TRBD2 (6 bases each). This clonotype originated in an adult who received the MenACWY meningococcal vaccine as a control. CDR3 DNA sequence: TGTGCCAGCAGCTTAAGGGGGGCCCCAAGCACAGATACGCAGTATTTT. Amino acid sequence: CASSLRGAPSTDTQYF.